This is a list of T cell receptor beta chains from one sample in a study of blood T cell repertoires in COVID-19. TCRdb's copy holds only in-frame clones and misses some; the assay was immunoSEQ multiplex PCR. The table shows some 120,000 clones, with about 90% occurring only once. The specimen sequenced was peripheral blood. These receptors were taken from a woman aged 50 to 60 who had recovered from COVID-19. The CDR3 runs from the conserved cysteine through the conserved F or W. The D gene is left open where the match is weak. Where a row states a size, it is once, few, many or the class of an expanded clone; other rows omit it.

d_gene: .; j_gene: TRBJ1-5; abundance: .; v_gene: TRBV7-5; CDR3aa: CARSTSGTDGGQPQHF
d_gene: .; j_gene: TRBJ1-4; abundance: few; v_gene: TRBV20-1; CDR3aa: CSASGPGNEKLFF
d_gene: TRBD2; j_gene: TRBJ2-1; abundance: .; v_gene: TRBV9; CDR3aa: CASSVFERGAHNEQFF
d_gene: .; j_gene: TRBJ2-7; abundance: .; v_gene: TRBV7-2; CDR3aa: CASSLVGTIEQYF
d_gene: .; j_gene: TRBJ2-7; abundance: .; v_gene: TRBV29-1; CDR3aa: CSVVGGKGLAEQYF
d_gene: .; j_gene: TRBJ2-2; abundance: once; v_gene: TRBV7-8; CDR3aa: CASSNPYSGSKLFF
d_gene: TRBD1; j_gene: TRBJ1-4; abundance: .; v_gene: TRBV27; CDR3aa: CASSRAGQGAGEKLFF
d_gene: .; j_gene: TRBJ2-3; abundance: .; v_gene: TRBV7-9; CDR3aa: CASSPASTQYF
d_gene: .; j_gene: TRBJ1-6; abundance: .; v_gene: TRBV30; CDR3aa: CAWSSSTISPLHF
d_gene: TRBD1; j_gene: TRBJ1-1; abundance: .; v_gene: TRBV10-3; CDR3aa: CAISQGAMRNTEAFF